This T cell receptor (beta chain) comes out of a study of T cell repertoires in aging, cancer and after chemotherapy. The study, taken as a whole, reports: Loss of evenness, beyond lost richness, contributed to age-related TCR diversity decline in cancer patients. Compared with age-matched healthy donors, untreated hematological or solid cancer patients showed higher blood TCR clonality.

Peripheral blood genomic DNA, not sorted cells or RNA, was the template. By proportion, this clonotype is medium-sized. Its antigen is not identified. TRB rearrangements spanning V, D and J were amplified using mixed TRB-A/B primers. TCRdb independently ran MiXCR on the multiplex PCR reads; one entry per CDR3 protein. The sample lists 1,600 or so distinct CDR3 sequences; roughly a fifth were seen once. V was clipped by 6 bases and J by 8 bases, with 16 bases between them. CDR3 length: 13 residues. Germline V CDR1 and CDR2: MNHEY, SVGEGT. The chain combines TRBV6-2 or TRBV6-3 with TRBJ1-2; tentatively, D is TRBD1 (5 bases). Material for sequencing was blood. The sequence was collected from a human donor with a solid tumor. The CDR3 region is CASRPLGAAGYTF. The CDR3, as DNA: TGTGCCAGCAGGCCCCTCGGGGCGGCCGGCTACACCTTC.